Shown below are 24 T cell receptor beta chains from a single sample sequenced in a study of T cells after yellow fever vaccination. TCRdb itself ran the 5' RACE reads through MiXCR, one entry per CDR3 protein. This sample has roughly 150,000 distinct CDR3 sequences; around 7.7% occur once, and the top ten carry roughly 0.76%. The material was CD4+ T cells sorted from PBMCs, obtained 5 days after the yellow fever booster vaccination. The receptor set was obtained from a man aged 30 to 45 who received the YFV17D yellow fever vaccine.

This clonotype was recorded at least ten times. V is TRBV20-1 and J is TRBJ2-1; 14 bases are a match to TRBD2. Germline CDR1 DFQATT, CDR2 SNEGSKA (reference sequence). The CDR3 has 14 residues. The ends lost 4 bases at V and 10 bases at J; junction bases unmatched: 6. In nucleotides, the CDR3 is TGCAGTGCTACGGGACTAGCGGGGGATGTAGAGCAGTTCTTC. Translation: CSATGLAGDVEQFF.

This clonotype was detected many times. J is TRBJ2-5 and V is TRBV7-6; no clear D gene. In germline, CDR1 is SGHVS, CDR2 FNYEAQ. Trimming cost V 6 bases and J 4 bases, with 12 bases left between them. This CDR3 has 13 amino acids. CDR3 protein: CASREPPRETQYF. The CDR3 DNA reads as TGTGCCAGCAGGGAGCCGCCTAGAGAGACCCAGTACTTC.

This clonotype was picked up many times. This chain joins TRBV7-2 and TRBJ2-7, with 8 bases fitting TRBD2. V shed 5 bases and J 0 bases; nucleotides not matched to a gene: 6. The CDR3 is 15 amino acids. The germline V gene has CDR1 SGHTA and CDR2 FQGNSA. The CDR3 DNA follows: TGTGCCAGCAGCGCCGCCGGGACTAGCTCCTACGAGCAGTACTTC. This gives the protein CASSAAGTSSYEQYF.

The chain combines TRBV6-5 with TRBJ1-2, with TRBD1 matching over 9 bases. Losses at the gene ends were 6 bases for V and 5 bases for J; bases not matched to a gene: 4. Germline CDR1 reads MNHEY; CDR2 reads SVGAGI. The CDR3 extends over 13 amino acids. The CDR3 reads CASSRDRGYGYTF. CDR3 nucleotides: TGTGCCAGCAGCCGAGACAGGGGGTATGGCTACACCTTC.

This clonotype was seen repeatedly, ten times or more. The chain is built from TRBV10-1 and TRBJ2-3; D is unresolved. The ends were cut back, 4 bases at V and 1 base at J, with 15 bases in the middle. Per germline, CDR1 WNHNN and CDR2 SYGVQD (reference sequence). CDR3 length: 16 residues. CDR3 sequence: CASSVADAPGTDTQYF. The CDR3 nucleotides are TGCGCCAGCAGTGTGGCGGACGCACCAGGCACAGATACGCAGTATTTT.

This clonotype was seen many times. The chain uses TRBV12-3 or TRBV12-4 and TRBJ1-5; D remains ambiguous. Trimming removed 4 bases at V and 7 bases at J, with 8 bases between. This CDR3 region has 12 residues. CDR3 DNA: TGTGCCAGCAGTTATGAGCGACAGCCCCAGCATTTT. It is translated as CASSYERQPQHF.

This clonotype has at least ten counts. The V and J genes are TRBV12-3 or TRBV12-4 and TRBJ2-1; 9 bases map to TRBD2. The trim removed 7 bases at V and 9 bases at J, leaving 10 bases unmatched. CDR3 size: 14 residues. Here the CDR3 reads CASTLSGSQFEQFF. The CDR3 bases are TGTGCCAGCACCCTTAGCGGGAGTCAGTTTGAGCAGTTCTTC.

The V call is TRBV6-1, the J call TRBJ2-5, with TRBD2 as a possible D gene (7 bases). The germline V and J ends were trimmed by 6 bases and 7 bases, with 21 bases remaining between them. Germline V gene sequence: CDR1 MNHNS, CDR2 SASEGT. CDR3 size: 15 residues. The CDR3 loop reads CASSPPAGQGGTQYF. CDR3 bases: TGTGCCAGCAGCCCCCCAGCGGGACAAGGCGGGACCCAGTACTTC.

This clonotype has a count of ten or more. Here the CDR3 DNA reads TGCAGTGCTAGTGGTGGGGGGGCTGTAGCTCAGCCCCAGCATTTT. This encodes CSASGGGAVAQPQHF. This chain uses TRBV20-1 with TRBJ1-5, with TRBD1 as a possible D gene (6 bases). The germline V and J ends were trimmed by 3 bases and 6 bases, with 18 bases remaining between them. The CDR3 runs 15 residues. The germline CDR1 and CDR2 sequences are DFQATT and SNEGSKA (reference sequence).

This clonotype was observed at least ten times. This chain joins TRBV7-2 and TRBJ2-7; D not resolved. Trimming stripped 5 bases from V and 3 bases from J, with 20 bases between. The CDR3 runs 16 residues. Per the germline V gene, CDR1 is SGHTA and CDR2 is FQGNSA. The CDR3 sequence: CASSIKSAGKLYEQYF. The CDR3, as DNA: TGTGCCAGCAGCATAAAGTCGGCAGGCAAGCTCTACGAGCAGTACTTC. Together with reference TRBV7-2 and TRBJ2-7, the CDR3 gives the full variable domain: GAGVSQSPSNKVTEKGKDVELRCDPISGHTALYWYRQSLGQGLEFLIYFQGNSAPDKSGLPSDRFSAERTGGSVSTLTIQRTQQEDSAVYLCASSIKSAGKLYEQYFGPGTRLTVT.

This clonotype occurred many times. V usage is TRBV7-2 and J usage is TRBJ2-7, with D unresolved. Trimming pared 6 bases from V and 2 bases from J, leaving 11 bases between. The CDR3 has 13 amino acids. CDR1 is SGHTA, CDR2 FQGNSA, per germline. The CDR3 spells CASRPGNAYEQYF. The CDR3 DNA is TGTGCCAGCAGGCCTGGAAATGCCTACGAGCAGTACTTC.

The sample holds many counts of this clonotype. The chain is built from TRBV5-6 and TRBJ2-3; either TRBD1 or TRBD2 may fit D (5 bases each). This CDR3 contains 10 residues. Per germline, CDR1 SGHDT and CDR2 YYEEEE. In DNA, the CDR3 is TGTGCGGGGGTGGCAGATACGCAGTATTTT. Its translation is CAGVADTQYF.

Ten or more counts support this clonotype. V is TRBV27 and J is TRBJ2-1; 10 positions match TRBD2. The CDR3 is 16 residues long. V dropped 6 bases and J dropped 0; count of bases not matched to a gene: 5. Germline V lookup: CDR1 MNHEY, CDR2 SMNVEV (reference sequence). The CDR3 DNA sequence: TGTGCCAGCAGATCCTTAGCGGGAGGCTCCTACAATGAGCAGTTCTTC. It encodes CASRSLAGGSYNEQFF.

V and J are TRBV5-1 and TRBJ2-3, with D possibly TRBD2 on 6 matching bases. V was clipped by 8 bases and J by 3 bases, with 19 bases between them. This CDR3 contains 15 residues. Germline lookup yields CDR1 SGHRS and CDR2 YFSETQ. The CDR3 DNA is TGCGCCAGTCACCCCGGGGGTGGAAGAACAGATACGCAGTATTTT. Protein sequence: CASHPGGGRTDTQYF. Drawing the rest from reference TRBV5-1 and TRBJ2-3, the complete variable domain is KAGVTQTPRYLIKTRGQQVTLSCSPISGHRSVSWYQQTPGQGLQFLFEYFSETQRNKGNFPGRFSGRQFSNSRSEMNVSTLELGDSALYLCASHPGGGRTDTQYFGPGTRLTVL.

This chain links TRBV20-1 with TRBJ2-3; no reliable D call. The CDR3 is 16 amino acids. Germline assignment: CDR1 DFQATT and CDR2 SNEGSKA (reference sequence). Trimming took off 3 bases at V and 8 bases at J, with 24 bases between the two ends. The CDR3 coding sequence is TGCAGTGCTAGCCCCCCCGCGGCGCGTTGGGGTGGTACGCAGTATTTT. Translation: CSASPPAARWGGTQYF.

V is TRBV20-1 and J is TRBJ2-5; perhaps TRBD2 as D (5 bases). The CDR3 spans 12 residues. CDR1 and CDR2 (germline): DFQATT, SNEGSKA (reference sequence). Trimming shortened V by 8 bases and J by 1 base, and 11 bases separated the two germline ends. The CDR3 is CSPRRGQETQYF. For the CDR3, the DNA is TGCAGTCCCCGACGGGGCCAAGAGACCCAGTACTTC.

This clonotype was recorded many times. Germline is not matched at one junction end, which may reflect a read error. V and J are TRBV10-1 and TRBJ2-7, with D possibly called TRBD1 or TRBD2 (6 bases each). Germline V CDR1 and CDR2: WNHNN, SYGVQD (reference sequence). The CDR3 extends over 15 amino acids. CDR3 residues: CASSEQGLYSHEQYF. The CDR3 DNA sequence: TGCGCCAGCAGTGAACAGGGACTTTACTCCCACGAGCAGTACTTC.

This clonotype has at least ten counts. The chain has TRBV11-1 and TRBJ2-4; 8 bases match TRBD2. CDR1 is SGHAT and CDR2 is FQDESV in the germline V gene (reference sequence). CDR3 length: 16 residues. V lost 1 base to trimming and J lost 2 bases; unmatched junction nucleotides: 4. DNA of the CDR3: TGTGCCAGCAGCTTAGGCGGGGGGAGGACCAAAAACATTCAGTACTTC. Its translation is CASSLGGGRTKNIQYF. Together with reference TRBV11-1 and TRBJ2-4, the CDR3 gives the full variable domain: EAEVAQSPRYKITEKSQAVAFWCDPISGHATLYWYRQILGQGPELLVQFQDESVVDDSQLPKDRFSAERLKGVDSTLKIQPAELGDSAMYLCASSLGGGRTKNIQYFGAGTRLSVL.

Many counts were recorded for this clonotype. This chain uses TRBV2 with TRBJ2-7; maybe TRBD1 (6 bases). Trimming removed 6 bases from V and 1 base from J, with 13 bases in between. CDR1 and CDR2 from the germline V gene are SNHLY and FYNNEI. This CDR3 region has 14 residues. CDR3 in DNA: TGTGCCAGCAGGGAACCGGGACAATCCTACGAGCAGTACTTC. Its protein is CASREPGQSYEQYF.

This clonotype was observed at least ten times. The chain has TRBV27 and TRBJ2-5; 11 positions match TRBD2. The CDR3 contains 16 residues. V shed 4 bases and J 6 bases; nucleotides not matched to a gene: 10. The germline CDR1 and CDR2 sequences are MNHEY and SMNVEV (reference sequence). CDR3 DNA: TGTGCCAGCAGTTCGCCCCTCACTAGCGGGAGAAAGACCCAGTACTTC. Residues: CASSSPLTSGRKTQYF.

This clonotype was observed many times. The V gene is TRBV23-1, the J gene TRBJ1-2, with 8 bases matching TRBD1. TRBV23-1 is assigned to the ORF class and has an uncertain function. There are 14 residues in the CDR3. Trimming took 8 bases from V and 4 from J; bases not matched to a gene: 9. The CDR3 nucleotides are TGCGCCAGCCCACCCGGACAGGGAAGCTATGGCTACACCTTC. This sequence encodes CASPPGQGSYGYTF.

This clonotype was counted many times. The rearrangement joins TRBV5-1 to TRBJ2-3; tentatively, D is TRBD1 or TRBD2 (5 bases each). Looked up from germline, CDR1 is SGHRS and CDR2 is YFSETQ. The CDR3 runs 15 residues. Trimming cost V 1 base and J 0 bases, with 9 bases left between them. For the CDR3, the DNA is TGCGCCAGCAGCTTGCTTGGGGACAGCACAGATACGCAGTATTTT. This gives the protein CASSLLGDSTDTQYF.

In its sample, this clonotype was seen many times. The chain combines TRBV7-6 with TRBJ2-5; 8 bases align to TRBD2. The CDR3 runs 15 residues. Germline CDR1 is SGHVS and CDR2 is FNYEAQ. J lost 5 bases, V lost 2 bases, and 7 bases had no gene match. The CDR3 loop is CASSLSTGGGETQYF. DNA for the CDR3: TGTGCCAGCAGCTTATCTACGGGAGGGGGGGAGACCCAGTACTTC.

Many counts were recorded for this clonotype. The rearrangement joins TRBV29-1 to TRBJ1-2; 11 bases are a match to TRBD1. Germline CDR1 SQVTM, CDR2 ANQGSEA. The CDR3 totals 12 residues. The V segment lost 7 bases and the J segment 5 bases; nucleotides outside the gene matches: 3. CDR3 DNA: TGCAGCGCCGGGACAGGGGGGTATGGCTACACCTTC. Its protein is CSAGTGGYGYTF.